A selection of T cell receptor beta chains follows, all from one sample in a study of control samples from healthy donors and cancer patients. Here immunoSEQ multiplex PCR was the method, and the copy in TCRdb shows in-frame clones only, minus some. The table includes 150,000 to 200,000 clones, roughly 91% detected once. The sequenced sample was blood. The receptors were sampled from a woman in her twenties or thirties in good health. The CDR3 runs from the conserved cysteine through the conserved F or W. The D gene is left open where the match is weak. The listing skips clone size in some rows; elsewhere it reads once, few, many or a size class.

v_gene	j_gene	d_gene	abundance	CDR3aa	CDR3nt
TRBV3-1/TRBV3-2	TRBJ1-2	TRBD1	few	CATWDSSNYGYTF	TGTGCCACCTGGGACAGTTCTAACTATGGCTACACCTTC
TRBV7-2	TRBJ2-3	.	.	CASSTLDTQYF	TGTGCCAGCAGCACGTTAGATACGCAGTATTTT
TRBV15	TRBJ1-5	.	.	CATSRDVGVQPQHF	TGTGCCACCAGCAGAGATGTGGGGGTTCAGCCCCAGCATTTT
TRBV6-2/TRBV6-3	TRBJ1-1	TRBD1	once	CASSRTGGTEAFF	TGTGCCAGCAGTAGGACAGGGGGCACTGAAGCTTTCTTT
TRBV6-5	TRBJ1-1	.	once	CASKNGGPLNTEAFF	TGTGCCAGCAAGAACGGGGGTCCCCTGAACACTGAAGCTTTCTTT
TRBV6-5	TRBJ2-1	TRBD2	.	CASKRVAGGYNEQFF	TGTGCCAGCAAGAGGGTAGCGGGGGGGTACAATGAGCAGTTCTTC
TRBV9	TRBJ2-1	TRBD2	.	CASSRSGAGYEQFF	TGTGCCAGCAGTCGGAGCGGGGCGGGCTATGAGCAGTTCTTC
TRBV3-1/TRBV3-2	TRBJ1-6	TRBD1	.	CASSQRDSSYNSPLHF	TGTGCCAGCAGCCAAAGGGACAGCTCCTATAATTCACCCCTCCACTTT
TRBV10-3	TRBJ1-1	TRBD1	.	CAISDSGQANTEAFF	TGTGCCATCAGTGACTCAGGACAGGCGAACACTGAAGCTTTCTTT
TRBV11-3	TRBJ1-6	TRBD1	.	CASSFGAGGNSPLHF	TGTGCCAGCAGCTTCGGGGCAGGGGGGAATTCACCCCTCCACTTT
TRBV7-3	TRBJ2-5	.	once	CASSLSSGGETQYF	TGTGCCAGCAGCTTAAGTTCTGGGGGGGAGACCCAGTACTTC
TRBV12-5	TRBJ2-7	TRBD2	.	CASGFGGYEQYF	TGTGCTAGTGGTTTCGGGGGGTACGAGCAGTACTTC
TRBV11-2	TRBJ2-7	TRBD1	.	CASRTGTGDYEQYF	TGTGCCAGCAGGACCGGGACAGGGGACTACGAGCAGTACTTC
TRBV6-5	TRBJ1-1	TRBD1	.	CASSYRGQTEAFF	TGTGCCAGCAGTTATAGGGGGCAGACTGAAGCTTTCTTT
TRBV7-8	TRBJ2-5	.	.	CASSLIRQETQYF	TGTGCCAGCAGCTTGATCAGGCAAGAGACCCAGTACTTC
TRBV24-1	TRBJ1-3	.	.	CATSDPPGTSGNTIYF	TGTGCCACCAGTGACCCGCCCGGGACCTCTGGAAACACCATATATTTT
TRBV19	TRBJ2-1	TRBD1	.	CASSMRDRANEQFF	TGTGCCAGTAGTATGAGGGACAGGGCCAATGAGCAGTTCTTC
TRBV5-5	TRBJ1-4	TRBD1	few	CASSLAGQVGEKLFF	TGTGCCAGCAGCTTGGCCGGACAGGTCGGGGAAAAACTGTTTTTT
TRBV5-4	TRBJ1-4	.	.	CASSLRQGDEKLFF	TGTGCCAGCAGCTTGCGGCAGGGCGATGAAAAACTGTTTTTT
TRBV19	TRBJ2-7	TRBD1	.	CASSKDRYGEQYF	TGTGCCAGTAGTAAGGACAGGTACGGCGAGCAGTACTTC